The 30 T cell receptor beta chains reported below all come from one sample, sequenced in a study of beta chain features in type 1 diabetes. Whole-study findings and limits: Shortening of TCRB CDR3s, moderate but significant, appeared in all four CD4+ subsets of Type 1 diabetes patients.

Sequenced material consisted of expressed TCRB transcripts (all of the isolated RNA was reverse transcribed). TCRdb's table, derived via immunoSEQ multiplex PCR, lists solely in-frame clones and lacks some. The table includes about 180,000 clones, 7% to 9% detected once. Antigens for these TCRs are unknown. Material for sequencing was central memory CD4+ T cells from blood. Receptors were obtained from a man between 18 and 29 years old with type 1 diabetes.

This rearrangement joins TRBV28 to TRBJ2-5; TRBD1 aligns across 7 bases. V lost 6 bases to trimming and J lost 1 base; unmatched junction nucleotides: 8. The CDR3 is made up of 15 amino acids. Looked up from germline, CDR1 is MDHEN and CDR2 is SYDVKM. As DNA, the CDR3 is TGTGCCAGCAGGACGACAGGGCGAGGCCAAGAGACCCAGTACTTC. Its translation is CASRTTGRGQETQYF.

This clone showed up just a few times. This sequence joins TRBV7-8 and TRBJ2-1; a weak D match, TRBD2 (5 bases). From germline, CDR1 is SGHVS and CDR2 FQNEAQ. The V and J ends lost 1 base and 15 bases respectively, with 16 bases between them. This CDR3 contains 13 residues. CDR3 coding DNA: TGTGCCAGCAGCTTAGGGTTTACGGGCGAGGGGTTCTTC. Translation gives CASSLGFTGEGFF.

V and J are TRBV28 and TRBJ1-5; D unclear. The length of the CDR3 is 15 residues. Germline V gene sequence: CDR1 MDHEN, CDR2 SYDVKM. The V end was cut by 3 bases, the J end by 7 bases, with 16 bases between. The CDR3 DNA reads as TGTGCCAGCAGTTTGATCCTCGGGATGGGGCAGCCCCAGCATTTT. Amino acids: CASSLILGMGQPQHF.

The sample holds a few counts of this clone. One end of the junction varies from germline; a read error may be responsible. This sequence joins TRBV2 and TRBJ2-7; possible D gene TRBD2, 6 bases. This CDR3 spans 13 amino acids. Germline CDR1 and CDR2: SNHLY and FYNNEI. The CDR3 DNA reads TGTGCCAGCAGGCTAGATTCGGCGGGGCCTCAACATTTC. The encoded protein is CASRLDSAGPQHF.

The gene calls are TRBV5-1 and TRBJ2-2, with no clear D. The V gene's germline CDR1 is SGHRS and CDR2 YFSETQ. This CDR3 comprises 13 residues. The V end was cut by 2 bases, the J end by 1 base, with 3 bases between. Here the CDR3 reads CASSFMNTGELFF. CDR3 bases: TGCGCCAGCAGCTTCATGAACACCGGGGAGCTGTTTTTT.

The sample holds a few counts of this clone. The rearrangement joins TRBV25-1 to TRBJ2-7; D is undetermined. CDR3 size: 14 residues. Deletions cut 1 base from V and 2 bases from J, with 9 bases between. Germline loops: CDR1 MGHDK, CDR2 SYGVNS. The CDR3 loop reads CASSESQMTYEQYF. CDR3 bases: TGTGCCAGCAGTGAATCCCAGATGACCTACGAGCAGTACTTC.

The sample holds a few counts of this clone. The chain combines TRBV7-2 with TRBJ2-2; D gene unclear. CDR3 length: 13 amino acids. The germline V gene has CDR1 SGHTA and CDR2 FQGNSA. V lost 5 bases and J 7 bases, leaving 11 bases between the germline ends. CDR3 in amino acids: CASSLRVGGELFF. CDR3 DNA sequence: TGTGCCAGCAGCCTACGAGTCGGCGGGGAGCTGTTTTTT.

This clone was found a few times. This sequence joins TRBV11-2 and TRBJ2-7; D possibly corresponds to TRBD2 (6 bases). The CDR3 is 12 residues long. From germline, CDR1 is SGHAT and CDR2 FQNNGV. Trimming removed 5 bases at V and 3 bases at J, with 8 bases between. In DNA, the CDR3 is TGTGCCAGCAGCGTTAGCGGCTACGAGCAGTACTTC. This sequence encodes CASSVSGYEQYF.

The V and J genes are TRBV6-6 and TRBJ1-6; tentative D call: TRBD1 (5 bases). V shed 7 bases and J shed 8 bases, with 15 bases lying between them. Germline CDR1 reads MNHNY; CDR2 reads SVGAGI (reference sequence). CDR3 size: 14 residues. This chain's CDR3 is CASTSQGGDSPLHF. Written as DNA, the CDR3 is TGTGCCAGCACCTCTCAGGGTGGAGATTCACCCCTCCACTTT.

CDR3 in amino acids: CASRPGPKETQYF. In DNA, the CDR3 is TGTGCCAGCAGACCAGGGCCTAAAGAGACCCAGTACTTC. The rearrangement joins TRBV6-5 to TRBJ2-5; tentative D call: TRBD1 (5 bases). V was trimmed by 6 bases and J by 3 bases, leaving 11 bases between them. The CDR3 is made up of 13 amino acids. Germline values: CDR1 MNHEY, CDR2 SVGAGI.

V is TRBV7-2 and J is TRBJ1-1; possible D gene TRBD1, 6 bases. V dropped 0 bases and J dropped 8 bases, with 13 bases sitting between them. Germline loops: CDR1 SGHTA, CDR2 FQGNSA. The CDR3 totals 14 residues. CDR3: CASSLAGGGGEAFF. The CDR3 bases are TGTGCCAGCAGCTTAGCGGGTGGGGGGGGCGAAGCTTTCTTT.

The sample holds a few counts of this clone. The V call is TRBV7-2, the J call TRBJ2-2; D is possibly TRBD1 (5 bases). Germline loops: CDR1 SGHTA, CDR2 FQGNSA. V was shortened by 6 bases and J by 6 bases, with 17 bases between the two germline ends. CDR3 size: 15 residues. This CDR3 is CASRVDMAGAGELFF. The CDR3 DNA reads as TGTGCCAGCAGGGTGGACATGGCTGGAGCCGGGGAGCTGTTTTTT.

The CDR3 sequence is CAWAPTNRQGLFF. The DNA of the CDR3 is TGTGCCTGGGCCCCGACCAATAGACAGGGCCTGTTCTTC. This chain joins TRBV30 and TRBJ2-1, with 7 bases matching TRBD1. Unmatched junction bases numbered 16, after V lost 5 bases and J lost 15 bases. This CDR3 comprises 13 residues. Looked up from germline, CDR1 is GTSNPN and CDR2 is SVGIG (reference sequence).

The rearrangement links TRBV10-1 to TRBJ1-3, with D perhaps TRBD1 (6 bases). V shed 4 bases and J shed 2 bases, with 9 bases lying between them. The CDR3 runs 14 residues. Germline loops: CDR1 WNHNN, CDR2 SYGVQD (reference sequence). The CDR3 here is CASSAGTTGNTIYF. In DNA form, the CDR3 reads TGCGCCAGCAGTGCCGGGACAACTGGAAACACCATATATTTT.

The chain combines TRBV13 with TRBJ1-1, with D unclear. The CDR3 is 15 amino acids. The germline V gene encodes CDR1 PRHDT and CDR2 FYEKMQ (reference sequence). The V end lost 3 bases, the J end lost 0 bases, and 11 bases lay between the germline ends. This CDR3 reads CASSLVQLMNTEAFF. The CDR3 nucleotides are TGTGCCAGCAGCTTGGTACAGCTAATGAACACTGAAGCTTTCTTT.

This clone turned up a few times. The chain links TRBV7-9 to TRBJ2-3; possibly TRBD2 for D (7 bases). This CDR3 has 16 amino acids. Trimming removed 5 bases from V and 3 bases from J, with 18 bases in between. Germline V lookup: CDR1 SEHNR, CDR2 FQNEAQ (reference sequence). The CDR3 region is CASSPRGKGGTDTQYF. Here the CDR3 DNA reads TGTGCCAGCAGCCCCCGAGGAAAGGGGGGGACAGATACGCAGTATTTT.

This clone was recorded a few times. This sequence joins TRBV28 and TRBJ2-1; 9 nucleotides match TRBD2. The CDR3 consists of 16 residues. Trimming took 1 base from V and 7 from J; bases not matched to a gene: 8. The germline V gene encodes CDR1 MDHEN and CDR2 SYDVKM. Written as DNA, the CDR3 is TGTGCCAGCAGTTTATTCGGCGGGGGGGCCTTTAATGAGCAGTTCTTC. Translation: CASSLFGGGAFNEQFF.

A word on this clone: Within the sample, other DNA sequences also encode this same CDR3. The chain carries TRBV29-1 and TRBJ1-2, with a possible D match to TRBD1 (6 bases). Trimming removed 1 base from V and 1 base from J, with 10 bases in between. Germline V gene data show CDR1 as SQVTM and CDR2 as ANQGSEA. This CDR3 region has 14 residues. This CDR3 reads CSVEGRGLNYGYTF. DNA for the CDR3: TGCAGCGTTGAAGGCAGGGGTCTTAACTATGGCTACACCTTC.

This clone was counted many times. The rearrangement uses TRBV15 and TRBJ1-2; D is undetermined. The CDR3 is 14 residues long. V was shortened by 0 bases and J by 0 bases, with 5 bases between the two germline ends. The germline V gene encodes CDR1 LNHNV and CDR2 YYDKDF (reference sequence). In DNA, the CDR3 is TGTGCCACCAGCAGAGAACTCGCTAACTATGGCTACACCTTC. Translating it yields CATSRELANYGYTF.

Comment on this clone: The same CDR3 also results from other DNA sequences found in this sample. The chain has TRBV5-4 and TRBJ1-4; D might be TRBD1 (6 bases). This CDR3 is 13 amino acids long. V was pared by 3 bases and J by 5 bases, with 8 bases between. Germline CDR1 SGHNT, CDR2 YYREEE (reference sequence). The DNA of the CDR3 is TGTGCCAGCAGCTCACAGGGAAATGAAAAACTGTTTTTT. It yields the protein CASSSQGNEKLFF.

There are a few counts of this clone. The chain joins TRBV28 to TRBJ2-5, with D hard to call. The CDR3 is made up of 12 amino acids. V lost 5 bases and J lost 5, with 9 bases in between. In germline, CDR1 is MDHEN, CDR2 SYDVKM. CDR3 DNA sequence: TGTGCCAGCAGTCCTAATGGTGAGACCCAGTACTTC. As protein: CASSPNGETQYF.

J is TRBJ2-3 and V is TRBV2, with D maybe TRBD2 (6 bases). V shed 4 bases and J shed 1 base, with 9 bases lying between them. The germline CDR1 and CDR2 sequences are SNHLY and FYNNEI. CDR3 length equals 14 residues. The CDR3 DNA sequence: TGTGCCAGCAGTGCCGAGCGGGGCACAGATACGCAGTATTTT. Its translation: CASSAERGTDTQYF.

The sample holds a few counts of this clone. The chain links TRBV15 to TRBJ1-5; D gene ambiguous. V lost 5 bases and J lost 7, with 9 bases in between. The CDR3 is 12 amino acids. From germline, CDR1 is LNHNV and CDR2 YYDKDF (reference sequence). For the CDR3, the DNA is TGTGCCACCAGCGAGACGGGGCAGCCCCAGCATTTT. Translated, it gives CATSETGQPQHF.

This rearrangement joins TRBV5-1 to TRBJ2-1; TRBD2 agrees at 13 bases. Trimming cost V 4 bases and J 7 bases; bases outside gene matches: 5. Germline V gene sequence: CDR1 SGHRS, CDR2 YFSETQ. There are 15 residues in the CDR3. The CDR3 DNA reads TGCGCCAGCAGCCCGACTAGCGGGGGGAGGAATGAGCAGTTCTTC. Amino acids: CASSPTSGGRNEQFF.

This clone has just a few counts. For the CDR3, the DNA is TGCGCCAGCAGCTGGACAGGGGTTGGCACAGATACGCAGTATTTT. Its translation is CASSWTGVGTDTQYF. This rearrangement joins TRBV5-1 to TRBJ2-3; 9 bases line up with TRBD1. The CDR3 length is 15 residues. Germline CDR1 and CDR2: SGHRS and YFSETQ. V lost 3 bases and J lost 1; bases outside the gene matches: 3.

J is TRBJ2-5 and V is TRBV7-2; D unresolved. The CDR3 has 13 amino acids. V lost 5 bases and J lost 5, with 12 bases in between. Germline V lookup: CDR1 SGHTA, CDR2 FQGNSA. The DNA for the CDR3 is TGTGCCAGCAGCCCCTCTTATGCGGAGACCCAGTACTTC. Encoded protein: CASSPSYAETQYF.

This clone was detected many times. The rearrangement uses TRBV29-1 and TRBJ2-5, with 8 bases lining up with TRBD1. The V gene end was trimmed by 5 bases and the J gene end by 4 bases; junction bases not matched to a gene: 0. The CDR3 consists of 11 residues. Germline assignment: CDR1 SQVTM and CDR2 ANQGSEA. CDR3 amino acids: CSVQGAETQYF. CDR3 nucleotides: TGCAGCGTTCAGGGGGCAGAGACCCAGTACTTC.

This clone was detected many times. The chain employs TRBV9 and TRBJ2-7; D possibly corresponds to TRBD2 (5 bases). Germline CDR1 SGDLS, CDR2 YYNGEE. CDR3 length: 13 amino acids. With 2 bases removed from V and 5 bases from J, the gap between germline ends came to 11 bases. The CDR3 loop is CASSVALANEQYF. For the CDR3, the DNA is TGTGCCAGCAGCGTCGCCCTAGCTAACGAGCAGTACTTC. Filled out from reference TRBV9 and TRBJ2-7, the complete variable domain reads DSGVTQTPKHLITATGQRVTLRCSPRSGDLSVYWYQQSLDQGLQFLIQYYNGEERAKGNILERFSAQQFPDLHSELNLSSLELGDSALYFCASSVALANEQYFGPGTRLTVT.

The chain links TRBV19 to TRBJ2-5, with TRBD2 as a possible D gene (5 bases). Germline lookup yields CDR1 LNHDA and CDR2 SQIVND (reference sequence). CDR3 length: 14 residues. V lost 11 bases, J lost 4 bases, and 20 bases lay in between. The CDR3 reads CAVSPERSPETQYF. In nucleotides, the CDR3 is TGTGCCGTCAGTCCGGAGCGGAGCCCAGAGACCCAGTACTTC.

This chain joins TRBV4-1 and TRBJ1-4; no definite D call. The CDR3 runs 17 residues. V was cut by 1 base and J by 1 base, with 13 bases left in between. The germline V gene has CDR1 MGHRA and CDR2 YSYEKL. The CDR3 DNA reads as TGCGCCAGCAGCCAAGGCGCGCCCGGCGGAACTAATGAAAAACTGTTTTTT. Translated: CASSQGAPGGTNEKLFF.